The 23 T cell receptor beta chains below were found in one sample sequenced in a study of control samples from healthy donors and cancer patients. TCRdb's copy holds only in-frame clones and misses some; the assay was immunoSEQ multiplex PCR. In the table there are about 77,000 clones, approximately 92% of which are singletons. The sequenced sample was blood. The receptors here all came from a woman aged 55-70 years in good health.

This chain connects TRBV28 to TRBJ2-6; 7 bases are a match to TRBD1. Trimming removed 2 bases from V and 0 bases from J; junction bases left unmatched: 4. Germline CDR1 is MDHEN and CDR2 is SYDVKM. This CDR3 has 17 amino acids. The CDR3 nucleotides are TGTGCCAGCAGTTTAAGGACAGGCTTCTCTGGGGCCAACGTCCTGACTTTC. Its translation: CASSLRTGFSGANVLTF.

The chain employs TRBV13 and TRBJ1-6; D is uncertain. This CDR3 contains 14 residues. Trimming stripped 5 bases from V and 7 bases from J, with 12 bases between. In germline, CDR1 is PRHDT, CDR2 FYEKMQ (reference sequence). CDR3 sequence: CASSLGRSNSPLHF. The CDR3 region has the DNA TGTGCCAGCAGCCTCGGAAGAAGCAATTCACCCCTCCACTTT.

The chain couples TRBV10-3 to TRBJ2-1; 12 positions agree with TRBD2. The CDR3 length is 15 residues. Germline-derived CDR1 and CDR2 are ENHRY and SYGVKD. Unmatched junction bases numbered 6, after V lost 6 bases and J lost 6 bases. The CDR3 sequence is CAIRSTSGRFNEQFF. CDR3 sequence (DNA): TGTGCCATCAGATCAACTAGCGGGAGGTTCAATGAGCAGTTCTTC.

This clone appeared once. The chain couples TRBV10-3 to TRBJ1-6, with a tentative D call TRBD1 (6 bases). This CDR3 is built from 15 residues. The germline V and J ends were trimmed by 5 bases and 10 bases, with 18 bases remaining between them. Germline CDR1 is ENHRY and CDR2 is SYGVKD. CDR3 DNA: TGTGCCATCAGTCTAGGACAGACCTTAGAATCACCCCTCCACTTT. Translated, it gives CAISLGQTLESPLHF.

This clone was seen once. CDR3 residues: CASSFQGYEQYF. CDR3 coding DNA: TGTGCCAGCAGCTTTCAGGGCTACGAGCAGTACTTC. This chain uses TRBV7-9 with TRBJ2-7; D is possibly TRBD1 (5 bases). Per the germline V gene, CDR1 is SEHNR and CDR2 is FQNEAQ (reference sequence). V was trimmed by 3 bases and J by 3 bases, leaving 6 bases between them. The CDR3 sequence is 12 residues long.

V is TRBV4-1 and J is TRBJ2-7; weak D call: TRBD1 (6 bases). CDR1 is MGHRA, CDR2 YSYEKL, per germline. V lost 0 bases and J 4 bases, leaving 13 bases between the germline ends. This CDR3 has 15 residues. The CDR3 here is CASSQEWTVAYEQYF. In DNA, the CDR3 is TGCGCCAGCAGCCAAGAATGGACAGTCGCTTACGAGCAGTACTTC.

The chain employs TRBV18 and TRBJ2-3; D remains unclear. V was trimmed by 5 bases and J by 0 bases, leaving 6 bases between them. Germline assignment: CDR1 KGHSH and CDR2 LQKENI. CDR3 length equals 13 residues. The CDR3 reads CASSAPSTDTQYF. The CDR3 nucleotides are TGTGCCAGCTCAGCTCCTAGCACAGATACGCAGTATTTT. The variable domain in full, with the rest retrieved from reference TRBV18 and TRBJ2-3, is NAGVMQNPRHLVRRRGQEARLRCSPMKGHSHVYWYRQLPEEGLKFMVYLQKENIIDESGMPKERFSAEFPKEGPSILRIQQVVRGDSAAYFCASSAPSTDTQYFGPGTRLTVL.

The chain combines TRBV5-1 with TRBJ2-7; D is uncertain. Germline V lookup: CDR1 SGHRS, CDR2 YFSETQ. The CDR3 runs to 14 residues. The V and J ends lost 3 bases and 3 bases respectively, with 13 bases between them. CDR3 protein: CASSSVGFHYEQYF. DNA of the CDR3: TGCGCCAGCAGCTCCGTAGGGTTCCACTACGAGCAGTACTTC.

V is TRBV6-5 and J is TRBJ2-7, with 9 bases fitting TRBD1. The CDR3 is 13 residues long. Trimming took 6 bases from V and 6 from J; bases not matched to a gene: 6. The V gene's germline CDR1 is MNHEY and CDR2 SVGAGI. This CDR3 reads CASRRTGAGEQYF. The DNA for the CDR3 is TGTGCCAGCAGACGGACAGGGGCGGGCGAGCAGTACTTC.

The chain employs TRBV25-1 and TRBJ1-3; the D gene is possibly TRBD1 (6 bases). The ends were cut back, 6 bases at V and 0 bases at J, with 12 bases in the middle. The CDR3 extends over 15 amino acids. Per germline, CDR1 MGHDK and CDR2 SYGVNS. CDR3 protein: CASRLGANSGNTIYF. The CDR3 region has the DNA TGTGCCAGCAGATTGGGGGCGAACTCTGGAAACACCATATATTTT.

This rearrangement joins TRBV28 to TRBJ1-3; D not resolved. The CDR3 length is 11 residues. Germline V gives CDR1 MDHEN, CDR2 SYDVKM. V was trimmed by 8 bases and J by 0 bases, leaving 2 bases between them. The CDR3 DNA reads TGTGCCAGCTCCTCTGGAAACACCATATATTTT. Translated, it gives CASSSGNTIYF.

The chain has TRBV19 and TRBJ1-2; D possibly corresponds to TRBD1 (6 bases). V lost 4 bases and J 2 bases, leaving 8 bases between the germline ends. CDR1 is LNHDA, CDR2 SQIVND, per germline (reference sequence). CDR3 length: 13 amino acids. CDR3 coding DNA: TGTGCCAGTAGTAACAGGGAAAACTATGGCTACACCTTC. Translated: CASSNRENYGYTF.

Only one count was recorded for this clone. The chain has TRBV7-9 and TRBJ1-6; 11 nucleotides match TRBD1. Trimming took 5 bases from V and 6 from J; bases not matched to a gene: 6. The CDR3 is 16 amino acids. From germline, CDR1 is SEHNR and CDR2 FQNEAQ (reference sequence). The CDR3 spells CASSTGTGGINSPLHF. The CDR3 nucleotides are TGTGCCAGCAGCACTGGGACAGGGGGTATTAATTCACCCCTCCACTTT.

The V call is TRBV7-8, the J call TRBJ1-1, with D unclear. Germline-derived CDR1 and CDR2 are SGHVS and FQNEAQ. This CDR3 is built from 15 residues. The V and J ends lost 2 bases and 0 bases respectively, with 10 bases between them. The CDR3 DNA sequence: TGTGCCAGCAGCTTAAAGCGGCAGCTGAACACTGAAGCTTTCTTT. Protein sequence: CASSLKRQLNTEAFF.

The rearrangement links TRBV6-2 or TRBV6-3 to TRBJ2-1; no definite D call. This CDR3 contains 16 residues. V was shortened by 5 bases and J by 7 bases, with 21 bases between the two germline ends. Germline assignment: CDR1 MNHEY and CDR2 SVGEGT. The CDR3 nucleotides are TGTGCCAGCAGTCTACACCGCCGCCTAGATAGGAATGAGCAGTTCTTC. Protein sequence: CASSLHRRLDRNEQFF.

The chain couples TRBV2 to TRBJ1-3; 8 bases align to TRBD1. Germline CDR1 and CDR2: SNHLY and FYNNEI. This CDR3 comprises 15 residues. Trimming cost V 5 bases and J 5 bases; bases outside gene matches: 8. The CDR3: CASSKDRGYRNTIYF. The CDR3 DNA sequence: TGTGCCAGCAGTAAAGACAGGGGCTACCGAAACACCATATATTTT. Complete variable domain (other parts from reference TRBV2 and TRBJ1-3): EPEVTQTPSHQVTQMGQEVILRCVPISNHLYFYWYRQILGQKVEFLVSFYNNEISEKSEIFDDQFSVERPDGSNFTLKIRSTKLEDSAMYFCASSKDRGYRNTIYFGEGSWLTVV.

The V and J genes are TRBV7-9 and TRBJ1-2; tentatively, D is TRBD1 (5 bases). CDR3 length: 14 amino acids. With 2 bases removed from V and 5 bases from J, the gap between germline ends came to 12 bases. In germline, CDR1 is SEHNR, CDR2 FQNEAQ (reference sequence). In DNA form, the CDR3 reads TGTGCCAGCAGCTTAAAAGGGGCTCAGTATGGCTACACCTTC. Translating it yields CASSLKGAQYGYTF.

The rearrangement links TRBV28 to TRBJ1-4; D possibly corresponds to TRBD1 (5 bases). Per the germline V gene, CDR1 is MDHEN and CDR2 is SYDVKM. This CDR3 contains 16 residues. Trimming stripped 2 bases from V and 6 bases from J, with 16 bases between. The DNA for the CDR3 is TGTGCCAGCAGTTTACCCCCGGGACGGGGGTATGAAAAACTGTTTTTT. This gives the protein CASSLPPGRGYEKLFF.

The chain carries TRBV4-2 and TRBJ2-3; D gene uncertain. Deletions cut 0 bases from V and 1 base from J, with 8 bases between. The CDR3 has 15 residues. CDR1 and CDR2 from the germline V gene are LGHNA and YNFKEQ. For the CDR3, the DNA is TGTGCCAGCAGCCAAGACCGGACGGGCACAGATACGCAGTATTTT. Translated: CASSQDRTGTDTQYF.

This clone came up a few times. This rearrangement joins TRBV18 to TRBJ2-7; maybe TRBD2 (6 bases). The CDR3 is 11 residues long. With 6 bases removed from V and 5 bases from J, the gap between germline ends came to 8 bases. Germline CDR1 is KGHSH and CDR2 is LQKENI. For the CDR3, the DNA is TGTGCCAGCTCCCGGGGGAACGAGCAGTACTTC. Translation: CASSRGNEQYF.

J is TRBJ1-2 and V is TRBV5-1; 7 bases are shared with TRBD1. The CDR3 has 17 amino acids. CDR1 is SGHRS and CDR2 is YFSETQ in the germline V gene. V shed 5 bases, J shed 4 bases, and the junction held 17 bases outside the gene matches. This chain's CDR3 is CASSRTGQGEGVYGYTF. For the CDR3, the DNA is TGCGCCAGCAGTCGAACGGGGCAGGGGGAAGGGGTCTATGGCTACACCTTC.

V and J are TRBV19 and TRBJ1-5; weak D call: TRBD1 (6 bases). Germline lookup yields CDR1 LNHDA and CDR2 SQIVND (reference sequence). Trimming removed 6 bases at V and 0 bases at J, with 15 bases between. CDR3 size: 16 residues. CDR3 in DNA: TGTGCCAGTAGACCAGGGGTCGTATATAGCAATCAGCCCCAGCATTTT. Translation: CASRPGVVYSNQPQHF.

The chain carries TRBV21-1 and TRBJ1-1. TRBV21-1 is shown as a pseudogene. The CDR3 has 14 residues. CDR3 sequence reads: CASTHRDSDTEAFF. CDR3 nucleotide sequence: TGTGCCAGCACGCACCGCGACTCAGACACTGAAGCTTTCTTT.